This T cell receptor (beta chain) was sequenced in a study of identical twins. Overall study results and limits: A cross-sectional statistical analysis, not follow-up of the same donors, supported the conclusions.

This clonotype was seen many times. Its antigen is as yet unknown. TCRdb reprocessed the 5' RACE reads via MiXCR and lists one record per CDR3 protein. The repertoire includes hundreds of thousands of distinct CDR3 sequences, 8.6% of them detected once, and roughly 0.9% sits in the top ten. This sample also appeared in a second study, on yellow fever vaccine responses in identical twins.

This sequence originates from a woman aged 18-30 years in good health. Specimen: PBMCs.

The CDR3 bases are TGTGCCAGCAGTCGTGTGGGGGCGTACCAAGAGACCCAGTACTTC. It is translated as CASSRVGAYQETQYF. The J gene is TRBJ2-5, the V gene TRBV28, with D possibly TRBD1 on 6 matching bases. The germline CDR1 and CDR2 sequences are MDHEN and SYDVKM. Trimming cost V 5 bases and J 0 bases, with 13 bases left between them. The CDR3 has 15 amino acids.